The clone carrying this T cell receptor beta chain was detected only once. The antigen remains undetermined. The record originates from a study of cytomegalovirus exposure and HLA in healthy donors. General observations from the study: Most TCR sequences showed up rarely, but some public TCRs showed up in many donors. Earlier analysis found most TCR beta V segments productive about 90% or about 30% of the time. Apart from CMV serostatus, no immune exposure information was available.

It was with 60 Vbeta and 13 Jbeta primers that the PCR ran. Generated by immunoSEQ multiplex PCR, the TCRdb table keeps only in-frame clones and is missing some. The sample contains under 150,000 clones, about 81% of which appear only once. This CDR3 is built from 15 residues. Between the trimmed V and J ends, which lost 4 bases and 2 bases, there was a span of 14 bases. Germline CDR1 is KGHSH and CDR2 is LQKENI. Source material: PBMCs. This clonotype originated in a woman aged 40-49 years in good health and CMV-seropositive. The chain is built from TRBV18 and TRBJ1-2; D uncertain. CDR3 sequence: CASSHGTTRNYGYTF. The CDR3 coding sequence is TGTGCCAGCTCACACGGAACGACACGAAACTATGGCTACACCTTC.